The entry below describes one TCR beta chain. The data were taken from a study of T cell changes during pregnancy in multiple sclerosis. Sequenced by immunoSEQ multiplex PCR; TCRdb stores in-frame clones only, minus some. Of 50,000 or so clones listed, around 92% are singletons. CDR3 length: 14 amino acids. The ends were cut back, 0 bases at V and 10 bases at J, with 17 bases in the middle. Germline V gene sequence: CDR1 SGDLS, CDR2 YYNGEE. The sample was CD4+ T cells from peripheral blood mononuclear cells, taken in the third trimester of pregnancy. V is TRBV9 and J is TRBJ2-7, with D perhaps matching TRBD2 (5 bases). The source of this sequence is a female donor with multiple sclerosis, enrolled in a pregnancy study. CDR3 loop: CASSVGSPGAVQYF. The CDR3 coding sequence is TGTGCCAGCAGCGTAGGGTCCCCCGGAGCGGTTCAGTACTTC.